A selection of T cell receptor beta chains follows, all from one sample in a study of blood T cell repertoires in COVID-19. Profiled with immunoSEQ multiplex PCR; TCRdb holds only in-frame clones, not every one. The sample has a few hundred thousand clones, over 85% seen once. The source material was PBMCs or T cells enriched from blood (not recorded which). The receptors here all came from a woman aged 45-65 years who had been exposed to COVID-19. CDR3s include the opening cysteine and the closing phenylalanine or tryptophan. The order of the fields is J gene, clone size, V gene, D gene, CDR3 protein, CDR3 DNA. The D gene is left open where the match is weak. Some rows mark clone size as missing; the rest say once, few, many or name a class of expanded clone.

TRBJ1-6,.,TRBV6-5,TRBD1,CASSPGTGAQTPLHF,TGTGCCAGCAGCCCCGGGACAGGGGCGCAGACACCCCTCCACTTT
TRBJ1-2,.,TRBV4-1,.,CASSQDIEGYTF,TGCGCCAGCAGCCAAGATATCGAGGGCTACACCTTC
TRBJ1-1,.,TRBV20-1,TRBD1,CSARVGQDAFF,TGCAGTGCTAGAGTTGGACAGGATGCTTTCTTT
TRBJ1-3,.,TRBV28,.,CASSFGMTAGTGNTIYF,TGTGCCAGCAGTTTTGGGATGACAGCGGGGACTGGAAACACCATATATTTT
TRBJ2-5,.,TRBV5-1,TRBD2,CASRLGLAGAGSVLETQYF,TGCGCCAGCAGATTGGGACTAGCGGGGGCGGGATCGGTGTTGGAGACCCAGTACTTC
TRBJ2-7,.,TRBV6-5,TRBD1,CASSYPPGTGGEQYF,TGTGCCAGCAGTTACCCGCCGGGGACAGGGGGCGAGCAGTACTTC
TRBJ2-1,.,TRBV7-9,TRBD1,CASSSAQGIEQFF,TGTGCCAGCAGCTCGGCACAGGGGATTGAGCAGTTCTTC
TRBJ1-3,.,TRBV28,.,CASSLLRGALGNTIYF,TGTGCCAGCAGTTTGCTGCGGGGGGCGCTCGGAAACACCATATATTTT
TRBJ1-5,.,TRBV19,TRBD1,CASSETGGWSNQPQHF,TGTGCCAGTAGTGAAACAGGGGGCTGGAGCAATCAGCCCCAGCATTTT
TRBJ2-7,.,TRBV13,.,CASSLADSNYYEQYF,TGTGCCAGCAGCTTAGCCGACTCGAACTACTACGAGCAGTACTTC
TRBJ2-3,.,TRBV5-1,.,CASRRMGALRTDTQYF,TGCGCCAGCAGACGAATGGGGGCATTAAGGACAGATACGCAGTATTTT
TRBJ2-5,.,TRBV5-4,TRBD1,CASSFRDSKETQYF,TGTGCCAGCAGCTTTAGGGACAGTAAAGAGACCCAGTACTTC
TRBJ1-2,once,TRBV7-9,TRBD1,CASRVTGRNYGYTF,TGTGCCAGCAGAGTGACAGGGAGAAACTATGGCTACACCTTC
TRBJ1-2,.,TRBV18,TRBD1,CASSQGDRANYGYTF,TGTGCCAGCTCACAGGGGGACAGAGCTAACTATGGCTACACCTTC
TRBJ2-3,.,TRBV19,TRBD2,CASSIGGTTDTQYF,TGTGCCAGTAGTATCGGGGGGACCACAGATACGCAGTATTTT